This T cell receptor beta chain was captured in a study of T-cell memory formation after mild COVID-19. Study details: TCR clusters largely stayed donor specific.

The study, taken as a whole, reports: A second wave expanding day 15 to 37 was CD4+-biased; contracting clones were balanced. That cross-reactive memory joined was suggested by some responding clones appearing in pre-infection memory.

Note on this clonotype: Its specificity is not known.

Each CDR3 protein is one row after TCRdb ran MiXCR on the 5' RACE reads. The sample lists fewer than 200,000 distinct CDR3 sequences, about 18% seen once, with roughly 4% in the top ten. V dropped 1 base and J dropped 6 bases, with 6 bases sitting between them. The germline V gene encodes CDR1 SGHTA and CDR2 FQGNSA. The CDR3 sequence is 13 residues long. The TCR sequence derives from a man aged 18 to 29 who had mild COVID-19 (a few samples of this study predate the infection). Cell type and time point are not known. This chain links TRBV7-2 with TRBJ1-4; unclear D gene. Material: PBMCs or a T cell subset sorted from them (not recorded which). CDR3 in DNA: TGTGCCAGCAGCTTAGAGGCCGATGAAAAACTGTTTTTT. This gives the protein CASSLEADEKLFF.